The 3 T cell receptor beta chains below were found in one sample sequenced in a study of vaccination effects on CD4 cells after COVID-19. Assay used: immunoSEQ multiplex PCR; TCRdb lists only in-frame clones, some missing. The sample lists about 73,000 clones, around 67% occurring once. The antigens these receptors bind are not known. Following 10 days of culture, CD4+ T cells were isolated. Each participant received a vaccine that was either BNT162b2 or mRNA-1273, given as two doses. This specimen consisted of CD4+ T cells from PBMCs cultured without peptide, obtained after COVID-19 vaccination. These receptors were collected from a human donor who received a COVID-19 vaccine.

The rearrangement links TRBV5-1 to TRBJ1-1; 9 positions agree with TRBD1. Germline CDR1 reads SGHRS; CDR2 reads YFSETQ. This CDR3 spans 14 amino acids. V lost 0 bases and J lost 4; bases outside the gene matches: 1. CDR3: CASSLAQGATEAFF. Here the CDR3 DNA reads TGCGCCAGCAGCTTGGCACAGGGGGCCACTGAAGCTTTCTTT.

This clone was seen a handful of times. This chain joins TRBV11-3 and TRBJ2-6; D is perhaps TRBD1 or TRBD2 (5 bases each). Looked up from germline, CDR1 is SGHNT and CDR2 is YENEEA. CDR3 length: 18 residues. V lost 1 base and J 1 base, leaving 14 bases between the germline ends. Here the CDR3 reads CASSLGGRDHSGANVLTF. DNA for the CDR3: TGTGCCAGCAGCTTAGGGGGCCGGGACCATTCTGGGGCCAACGTCCTGACTTTC.

This clone has more than one count but fewer than ten. The chain recombines TRBV11-2 with TRBJ2-5, with 7 bases matching TRBD2. This CDR3 region has 14 residues. Germline V gives CDR1 SGHAT, CDR2 FQNNGV. The ends lost 2 bases at V and 5 bases at J; junction bases unmatched: 5. The DNA for the CDR3 is TGTGCCAGCAGCTTAAGGCGGGGAGGGGAGACCCAGTACTTC. Residues: CASSLRRGGETQYF.